This T cell receptor (beta chain) was identified during a study of blood T cell repertoires in COVID-19 (dated by TCRdb to 2020 to 2022). Background for the entire study: Collaborator samples came from the United States, Italy and Spain and covered acute and convalescent phases of COVID-19. Sample metadata almost always included a de-identified subject ID, COVID-19 status, age in years and sex. Where available, HLA class I and class II types were taken from metadata supplied by the sample provider and were not determined by assay-based typing. The dataset comprised deeply sampled blood TCRbeta repertoires from subjects exposed to, actively infected with, or recovered from COVID-19. Samples were obtained from the ongoing ImmuneRACE study (first 160 participants) and from some 1,300 subjects provided by 6 global collaborators. The repertoires were made available in a free public database intended to serve as a resource for research on the immune response to SARS-CoV-2. The prospective study material was composed of cDNA or gDNA derived from T cells, B-cell-depleted T cells, or PBMCs. General conclusions and limits of the study: The amount of clinical and demographic metadata varied by source and participant and was provided uncurated.

V is pared back by 4 bases and J by 12 bases, with 19 bases lying between the germline termini. Counted from cysteine to phenylalanine, this CDR3 has 13 amino acids. The sequence is cut down to CDR3 DNA, 39 bases in frame from base 1. CDR1 and CDR2 are read off the germline V gene as WSHSY and SAAADI. Samples from volunteer blood donors who had recovered from COVID-19 were contributed by a second Seattle source. Whole blood was collected in K2EDTA tubes by collaborating institutions according to the institutions' own protocols. For TCRbeta analysis, collaborator samples were shipped as frozen whole blood, as isolated PBMCs, or as DNA extracted from either sample type. TCRbeta CDR3 regions were amplified from genomic DNA by means of the immunoSEQ Assay, a bias-controlled multiplex PCR. The authors' analysis ran thus. Nucleated cell counts per sample were estimated from amplification of reference gene primers within the assay. Sequence reads were collapsed and filtered to measure the absolute abundance of every unique TCRbeta CDR3 rearrangement. Productive Simpson clonality was computed per sample as the square root of Simpson's diversity index over productive rearrangements. The clones in this table, taken by TCRdb from immuneACCESS, are in-frame only. Not every clone is retained; where verified, under half of the shortfall comes from an unresolved V gene, and the cause of the rest is unknown. The V and J calls and the clone size are those of that table, but D and trimming were determined from the DNA. This sample lists 100,000 to 120,000 clones; more than 70% were detected once. Roughly 8.9% of the sample is held by the ten biggest clonotypes.

Of note for this clone: This clone's antigen is unknown. One base away there is no much larger clone; base qualities are not given.

Material: peripheral blood. The V and J segments used are TRBV10-2 and TRBJ2-7, with a tentative D gene TRBD2 over 6 matching bases. The sequence was obtained from a woman aged 65 to 85 who had recovered from COVID-19. The DNA is as follows: TGCGCCAGCAGTGTATGGAGGGCTACGCCCGGGTACTTC. This is translated as CASSVWRATPGYF.